The clone carrying this TCR beta chain was counted a single time. In germline, CDR1 is LNHDA, CDR2 SQIVND (reference sequence). V shed 7 bases and J 4 bases; nucleotides not matched to a gene: 11. CDR3 length: 15 residues. TCRdb's table, derived via immunoSEQ multiplex PCR, lists solely in-frame clones and lacks some. Seen here are 25,000 to 35,000 clones, 65% to 70% observed once, and the top ten hold about a sixth. The sample belongs to a study of blood T cell repertoires in COVID-19. The source material was peripheral blood. This TCR was sampled from a human donor in a cohort sampled during active COVID-19. The rearrangement links TRBV19 to TRBJ2-7, with 9 nucleotides matching TRBD2. CDR3 DNA sequence: TGTGCCAGTACCCGGGCTAGCGGGAAAGGTTACGAGCAGTACTTC. The encoded protein is CASTRASGKGYEQYF.